This TCR beta chain is from a study of T-cell memory formation after mild COVID-19. There are 12 residues in the CDR3. Germline-derived CDR1 and CDR2 are SGHTA and FQGNSA. V dropped 1 base and J dropped 12 bases, with 10 bases sitting between them. TCRdb re-called the 5' RACE reads through MiXCR, storing one row per CDR3 protein. The sample holds 250,000 to 350,000 distinct CDR3 sequences, about 16% seen once. The clonotype was recovered from a man aged 18 to 29 who had mild COVID-19 (a few samples of this study predate the infection). Cell type and time point are not known. The sample taken for sequencing was PBMCs or a T cell subset sorted from them (not recorded which). The chain links TRBV7-2 to TRBJ2-1, with a tentative D call TRBD1 (5 bases). The CDR3 region has the DNA TGTGCCAGCAGCTTAGATGGGGCTGGGCAGTTCTTC. Translating it yields CASSLDGAGQFF.